This TCR beta chain was sequenced during a study of T cells in Graves' hyperthyroidism and ophthalmopathy. The investigators amplified TCR beta CDR3 regions from RNA transcripts. First-round RT-PCR of the TCR CDR3 relied on the HTBI primer set. TCRdb itself ran the multiplex PCR reads through MiXCR, one entry per CDR3 protein. The data contain over 500,000 distinct CDR3 sequences, about 15% of them singletons. Study-wide points: Stable hyperthyroidism was separated from ophthalmopathy by a model based on 13 V-J features.

The sample holds many counts of this clonotype. Its specificity is unknown. CDR3 length: 15 residues. CDR1 is LGHDT and CDR2 is YNNKEL in the germline V gene (reference sequence). The ends lost 6 bases at V and 6 bases at J; junction bases unmatched: 9. The chain recombines TRBV3-1 with TRBJ2-3; TRBD2 agrees at 10 bases. Sequencing used blood. The sequence was obtained from a young woman with Graves' ophthalmopathy. CDR3: CASREAGGPGDTQYF. The CDR3 region has the DNA TGTGCCAGCAGGGAAGCGGGAGGGCCTGGGGATACGCAGTATTTT.